The present T cell receptor beta chain was sequenced within a study of T cell responses to AZD1222 COVID-19 vaccine. Notes on the study in general: Seropositive AZD1222 recipients at baseline numbered only five or six. Mostly white British, mostly female donors; authors suggested clonal diversity may be underestimated. When two AZD1222 doses had been given, Spike-specific TCR breadth and depth rose.

As for this clone: Its specificity is not known.

Repertoires were generated with immunoSEQ multiplex PCR, while TCRdb's copy carries only in-frame clones and drops some. The sample includes 150,000 or so clones, roughly nine tenths of them seen just once. Combined were second doses at about 4 or about 12 weeks. This receptor was identified in an adult who received the AZD1222 COVID-19 vaccine. The sequences come from peripheral blood, collected 28 days after the second AZD1222 dose.

Here the CDR3 DNA reads TGTGCCACCAGCAGGCAGAGGGCTAGCGGGGCCGAGCAGTACTTC. This encodes CATSRQRASGAEQYF. The rearrangement uses TRBV15 and TRBJ2-7; 9 positions match TRBD2. With 3 bases clipped from V and 6 bases from J, the junction kept 9 bases outside the gene matches. There are 15 residues in the CDR3. Germline V gives CDR1 LNHNV, CDR2 YYDKDF (reference sequence).